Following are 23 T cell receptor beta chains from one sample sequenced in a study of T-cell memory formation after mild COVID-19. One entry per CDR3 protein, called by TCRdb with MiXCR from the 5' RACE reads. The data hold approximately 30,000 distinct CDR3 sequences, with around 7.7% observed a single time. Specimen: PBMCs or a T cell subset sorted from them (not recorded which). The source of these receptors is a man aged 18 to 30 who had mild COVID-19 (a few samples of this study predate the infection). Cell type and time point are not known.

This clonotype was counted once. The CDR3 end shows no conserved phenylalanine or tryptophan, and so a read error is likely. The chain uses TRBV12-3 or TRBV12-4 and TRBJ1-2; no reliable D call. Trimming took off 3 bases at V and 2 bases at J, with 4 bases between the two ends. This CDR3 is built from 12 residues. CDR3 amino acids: CASSFSNYGYTL. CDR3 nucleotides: TGTGCCAGCAGTTTCTCCAACTATGGCTACACCTTA.

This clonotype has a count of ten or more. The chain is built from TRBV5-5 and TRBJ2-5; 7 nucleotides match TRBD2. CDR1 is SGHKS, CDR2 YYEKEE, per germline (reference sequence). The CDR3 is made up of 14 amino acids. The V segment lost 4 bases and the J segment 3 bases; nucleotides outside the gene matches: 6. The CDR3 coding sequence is TGTGCCAGCAGCCCGGGGGGAATAGAAGAGACCCAGTACTTC. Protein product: CASSPGGIEETQYF.

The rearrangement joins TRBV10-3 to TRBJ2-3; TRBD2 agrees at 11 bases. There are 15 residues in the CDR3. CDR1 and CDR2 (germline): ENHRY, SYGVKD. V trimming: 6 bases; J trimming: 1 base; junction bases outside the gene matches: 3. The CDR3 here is CAIRGTSGRTDTQYF. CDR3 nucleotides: TGTGCCATCAGGGGGACTAGCGGACGCACAGATACGCAGTATTTT.

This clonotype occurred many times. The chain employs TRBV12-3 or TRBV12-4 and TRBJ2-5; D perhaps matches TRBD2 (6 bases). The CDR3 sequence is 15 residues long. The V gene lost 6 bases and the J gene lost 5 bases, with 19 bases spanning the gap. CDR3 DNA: TGTGCCAGCAGAAAAGGGGAGGTGCTGAGCGAGACCCAGTACTTC. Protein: CASRKGEVLSETQYF.

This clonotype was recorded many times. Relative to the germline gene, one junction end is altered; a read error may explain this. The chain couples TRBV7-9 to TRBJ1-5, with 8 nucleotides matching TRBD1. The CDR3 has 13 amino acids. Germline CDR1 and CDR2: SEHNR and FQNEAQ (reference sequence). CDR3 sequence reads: CAGSRQGNQPQHF. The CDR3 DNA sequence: TGTGCCGGCAGCCGACAGGGGAATCAGCCCCAGCATTTT.

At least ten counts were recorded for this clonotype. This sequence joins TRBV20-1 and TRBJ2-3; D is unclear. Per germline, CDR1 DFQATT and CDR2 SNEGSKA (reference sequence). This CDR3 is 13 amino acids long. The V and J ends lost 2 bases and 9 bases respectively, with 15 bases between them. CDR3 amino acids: CSARRDMPITQYF. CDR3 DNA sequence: TGCAGTGCTAGAAGGGATATGCCCATCACGCAGTATTTT.

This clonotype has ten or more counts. CDR3 in amino acids: CASSLGFSQRNSPLHF. The CDR3 DNA follows: TGTGCCAGCAGCTTAGGTTTCTCACAGAGAAATTCACCCCTCCACTTT. The chain has TRBV7-2 and TRBJ1-6; D gene ambiguous. Deletions cut 1 base from V and 7 bases from J, with 14 bases between. This CDR3 spans 16 amino acids. The germline V gene has CDR1 SGHTA and CDR2 FQGNSA.

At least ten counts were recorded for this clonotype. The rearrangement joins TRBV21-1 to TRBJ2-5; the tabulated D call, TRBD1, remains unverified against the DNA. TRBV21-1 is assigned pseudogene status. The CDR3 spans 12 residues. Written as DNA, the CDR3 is TGTGCCAGCCCCGGGCCCCAAGAGACCCAGTACTTC. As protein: CASPGPQETQYF.

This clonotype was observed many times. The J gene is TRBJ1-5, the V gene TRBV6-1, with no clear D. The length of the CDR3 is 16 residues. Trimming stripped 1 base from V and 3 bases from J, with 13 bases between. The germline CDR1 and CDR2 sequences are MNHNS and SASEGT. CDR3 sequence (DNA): TGTGCCAGCAGTGAAGGCGTAGGGCCTCTCAATCAGCCCCAGCATTTT. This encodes CASSEGVGPLNQPQHF.

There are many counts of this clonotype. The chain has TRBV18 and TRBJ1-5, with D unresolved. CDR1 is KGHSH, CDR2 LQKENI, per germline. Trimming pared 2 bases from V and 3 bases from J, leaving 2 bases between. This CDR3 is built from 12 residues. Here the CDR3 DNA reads TGTGCCAGCTCACCATACAATCAGCCCCAGCATTTT. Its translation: CASSPYNQPQHF.

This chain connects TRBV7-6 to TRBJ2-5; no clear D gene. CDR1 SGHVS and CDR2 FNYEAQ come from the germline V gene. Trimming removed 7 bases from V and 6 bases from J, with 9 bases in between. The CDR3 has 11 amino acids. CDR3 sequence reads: CASTTPQTQYF. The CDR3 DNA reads TGTGCCAGCACCACGCCTCAGACCCAGTACTTC. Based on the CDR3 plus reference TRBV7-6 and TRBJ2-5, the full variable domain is GAGVSQSPRYKVTKRGQDVALRCDPISGHVSLYWYRQALGQGPEFLTYFNYEAQQDKSGLPNDRFSAERPEGSISTLTIQRTEQRDSAMYRCASTTPQTQYFGPGTRLLVL.

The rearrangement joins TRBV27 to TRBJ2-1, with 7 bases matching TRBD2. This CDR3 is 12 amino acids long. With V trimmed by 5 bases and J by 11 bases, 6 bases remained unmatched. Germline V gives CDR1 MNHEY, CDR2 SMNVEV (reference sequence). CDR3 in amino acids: CASSTNGGKQFF. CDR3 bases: TGTGCCAGCAGTACTAACGGGGGGAAGCAGTTCTTC.

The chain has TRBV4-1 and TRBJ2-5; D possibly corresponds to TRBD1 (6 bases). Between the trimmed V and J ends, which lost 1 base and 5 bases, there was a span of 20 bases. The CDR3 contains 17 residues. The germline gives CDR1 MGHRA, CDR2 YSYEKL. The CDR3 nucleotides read TGCGCCAGCAGCCAAGGGGGGCGCAGGGTTCGAGGGGAGACCCAGTACTTC. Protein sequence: CASSQGGRRVRGETQYF.

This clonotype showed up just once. The CDR3 sequence: CASSIRPTGINEQFF. In DNA form, the CDR3 reads TGTGCCAGCAGCATCCGACCGACAGGGATCAATGAGCAGTTCTTC. This chain links TRBV7-9 with TRBJ2-1, with TRBD1 matching over 7 bases. The J segment lost 6 bases and the V segment lost 5 bases, leaving 10 bases of the junction unmatched. Germline lookup yields CDR1 SEHNR and CDR2 FQNEAQ (reference sequence). The CDR3 has 15 residues.

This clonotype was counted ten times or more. In DNA form, the CDR3 reads TGTGCCAGCAGTGGGTACAGGGATCGGGCCACTGAAGCTTTCTTT. It yields the protein CASSGYRDRATEAFF. The chain has TRBV6-1 and TRBJ1-1; maybe TRBD1 (6 bases). Trimming removed 4 bases from V and 4 bases from J, with 16 bases in between. The germline V gene encodes CDR1 MNHNS and CDR2 SASEGT. The CDR3 length is 15 residues.

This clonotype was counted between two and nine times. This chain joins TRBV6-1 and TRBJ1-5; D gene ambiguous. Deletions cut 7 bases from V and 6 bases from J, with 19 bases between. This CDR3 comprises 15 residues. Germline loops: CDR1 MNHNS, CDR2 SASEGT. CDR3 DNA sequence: TGTGCCAGCATTGGAATTTCCTACCGTGGTCAGCCCCAGCATTTT. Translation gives CASIGISYRGQPQHF.

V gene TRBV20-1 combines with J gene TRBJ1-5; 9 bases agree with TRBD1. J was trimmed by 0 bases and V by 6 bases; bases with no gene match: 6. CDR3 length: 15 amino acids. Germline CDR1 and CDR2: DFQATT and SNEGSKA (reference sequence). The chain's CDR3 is CSAPDRGNSNQPQHF. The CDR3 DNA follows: TGCAGTGCCCCAGACAGGGGGAATAGCAATCAGCCCCAGCATTTT.

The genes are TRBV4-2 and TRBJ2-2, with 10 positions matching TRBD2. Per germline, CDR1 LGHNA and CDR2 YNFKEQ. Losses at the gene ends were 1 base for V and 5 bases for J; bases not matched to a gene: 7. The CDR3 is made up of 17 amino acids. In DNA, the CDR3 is TGTGCCAGCAGCCAAGGGGGGCTAGCGGGAGTTACCGGGGAGCTGTTTTTT. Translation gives CASSQGGLAGVTGELFF.

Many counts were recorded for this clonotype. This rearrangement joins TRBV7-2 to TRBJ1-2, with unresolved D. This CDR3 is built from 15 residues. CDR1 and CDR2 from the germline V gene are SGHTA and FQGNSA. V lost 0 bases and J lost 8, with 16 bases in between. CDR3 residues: CASSLAGSALVGYTF. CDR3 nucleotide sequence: TGTGCCAGCAGCTTAGCAGGGTCCGCTTTGGTAGGCTACACCTTC.

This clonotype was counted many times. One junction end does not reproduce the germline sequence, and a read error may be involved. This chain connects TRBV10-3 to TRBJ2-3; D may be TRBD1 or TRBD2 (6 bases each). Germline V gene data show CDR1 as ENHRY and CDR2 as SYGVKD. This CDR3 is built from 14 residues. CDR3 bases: TGTGCCACCAGTCAAGGGGGGCCCACAGATACGCAGTATTTT. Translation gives CATSQGGPTDTQYF.

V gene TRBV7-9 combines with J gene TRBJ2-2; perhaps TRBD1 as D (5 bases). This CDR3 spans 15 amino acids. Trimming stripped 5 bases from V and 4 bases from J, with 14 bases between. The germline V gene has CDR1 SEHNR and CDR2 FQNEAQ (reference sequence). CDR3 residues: CASSPMAGITGELFF. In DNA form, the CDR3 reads TGTGCCAGCAGCCCGATGGCAGGGATCACCGGGGAGCTGTTTTTT.

Here the CDR3 reads CASSPPVVQGAGYTF. DNA for the CDR3: TGTGCCAGCTCACCACCGGTGGTCCAGGGGGCTGGCTACACCTTC. The chain couples TRBV18 to TRBJ1-2; TRBD1 agrees at 8 bases. The CDR3 contains 15 residues. Germline CDR1 KGHSH, CDR2 LQKENI. V shed 0 bases and J 7 bases; nucleotides not matched to a gene: 7.

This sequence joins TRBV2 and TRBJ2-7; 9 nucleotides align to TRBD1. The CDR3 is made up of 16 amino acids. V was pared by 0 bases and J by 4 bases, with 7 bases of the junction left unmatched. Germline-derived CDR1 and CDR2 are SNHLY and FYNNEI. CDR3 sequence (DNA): TGTGCCAGCAGTGAAGCGCGTGGGACAGGGAAGTACGAGCAGTACTTC. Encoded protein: CASSEARGTGKYEQYF.